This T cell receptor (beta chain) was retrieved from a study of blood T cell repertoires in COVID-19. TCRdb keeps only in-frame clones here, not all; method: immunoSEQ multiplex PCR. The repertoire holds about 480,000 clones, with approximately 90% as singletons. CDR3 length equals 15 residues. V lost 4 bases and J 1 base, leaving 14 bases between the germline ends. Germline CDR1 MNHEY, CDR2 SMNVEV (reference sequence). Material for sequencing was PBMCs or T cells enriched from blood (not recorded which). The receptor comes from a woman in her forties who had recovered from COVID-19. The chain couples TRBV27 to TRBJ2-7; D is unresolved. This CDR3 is CASSYSILQSYEQYF. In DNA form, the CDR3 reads TGTGCCAGCAGTTACAGTATTCTTCAGTCCTACGAGCAGTACTTC.